These 25 T cell receptor beta chains were all obtained from the same sample, sequenced in a study of T cells in narcolepsy. The assay was immunoSEQ multiplex PCR, and TCRdb's table has in-frame clones only and misses some. The table has some 10,000 clones, about 93% seen once; the top ten hold roughly 1%. The specimen was CD45RA- memory CD4+ T cells from PBMCs. These TCRs come from a human donor with narcolepsy.

The chain has TRBV5-4 and TRBJ2-3; possible D gene TRBD2, 5 bases. The CDR3 covers 17 residues. V lost 0 bases and J 1 base, leaving 15 bases between the germline ends. CDR1 and CDR2 from the germline V gene are SGHNT and YYREEE (reference sequence). The CDR3 region has the DNA TGTGCCAGCAGCTTGGATCTCAAAGCGGAGCGCACAGATACGCAGTATTTT. Protein sequence: CASSLDLKAERTDTQYF. The variable domain in full, completed from reference TRBV5-4 and TRBJ2-3, reads ETGVTQSPTHLIKTRGQQVTLRCSSQSGHNTVSWYQQALGQGPQFIFQYYREEENGRGNFPPRFSGLQFPNYSSELNVNALELDDSALYLCASSLDLKAERTDTQYFGPGTRLTVL.

The V and J genes are TRBV5-4 and TRBJ1-2; possibly TRBD1 for D (5 bases). V gave up 0 bases and J gave up 0 bases, with 6 bases separating them. Germline-derived CDR1 and CDR2 are SGHNT and YYREEE (reference sequence). The CDR3 extends over 14 amino acids. Here the CDR3 reads CASSLGGANYGYTF. CDR3 in DNA: TGTGCCAGCAGCTTGGGGGGGGCTAACTATGGCTACACCTTC. The variable domain in full, completed from reference TRBV5-4 and TRBJ1-2, reads ETGVTQSPTHLIKTRGQQVTLRCSSQSGHNTVSWYQQALGQGPQFIFQYYREEENGRGNFPPRFSGLQFPNYSSELNVNALELDDSALYLCASSLGGANYGYTFGSGTRLTVV.

J is TRBJ2-7 and V is TRBV2; the D is unclear. Germline V gene lookup returns CDR1 SNHLY and CDR2 FYNNEI. The CDR3 totals 11 residues. With 1 base removed from V and 7 bases from J, the gap between germline ends came to 5 bases. The chain's CDR3 is CASSEVDEQYF. In DNA, the CDR3 is TGTGCCAGCAGTGAAGTGGATGAGCAGTACTTC.

V gene TRBV13 combines with J gene TRBJ2-7, with 10 bases identical to TRBD1. The CDR3 is made up of 16 amino acids. J was trimmed by 7 bases and V by 2 bases; bases with no gene match: 11. Germline V gene data show CDR1 as PRHDT and CDR2 as FYEKMQ (reference sequence). The CDR3 coding sequence is TGTGCCAGCAGCTTAAAACTGGGACAGGGGCTGGGAGAGCAGTACTTC. This sequence encodes CASSLKLGQGLGEQYF.

The chain carries TRBV5-1 and TRBJ1-4; no clear D. This CDR3 has 15 residues. Germline-derived CDR1 and CDR2 are SGHRS and YFSETQ. V was shortened by 0 bases and J by 3 bases, with 9 bases between the two germline ends. DNA of the CDR3: TGCGCCAGCAGCTTGGCAATGACCCCTAATGAAAAACTGTTTTTT. The encoded protein is CASSLAMTPNEKLFF.

The V call is TRBV6-5, the J call TRBJ2-2; either TRBD1 or TRBD2 may supply D (5 bases each). The ends were cut back, 2 bases at V and 10 bases at J, with 8 bases in the middle. CDR1 and CDR2 (germline): MNHEY, SVGAGI. The CDR3 runs 12 residues. Here the CDR3 reads CASSYRGAELFF. CDR3 coding DNA: TGTGCCAGCAGTTACCGAGGGGCGGAGCTGTTTTTT.

The chain recombines TRBV29-1 with TRBJ1-1, with TRBD1 matching 9 bases. There are 14 residues in the CDR3. From germline, CDR1 is SQVTM and CDR2 ANQGSEA. J gave up 3 bases and V 6 bases, and 8 bases lay outside the gene matches. The CDR3 DNA reads as TGCAGCGTACCTCAGGGACAGGGACACACTGAAGCTTTCTTT. Translated, it gives CSVPQGQGHTEAFF.

The rearrangement links TRBV11-3 to TRBJ2-7; 10 bases are shared with TRBD1. With V trimmed by 5 bases and J by 4 bases, 8 bases remained unmatched. Germline V lookup: CDR1 SGHNT, CDR2 YENEEA. The CDR3 totals 15 residues. The CDR3 is CASSQRTGGSYEQYF. DNA of the CDR3: TGTGCCAGCAGCCAAAGGACAGGGGGGAGTTACGAGCAGTACTTC. Looking up the rest from reference TRBV11-3 and TRBJ2-7 gives the full variable domain: EAGVVQSPRYKIIEKKQPVAFWCNPISGHNTLYWYLQNLGQGPELLIRYENEEAVDDSQLPKDRFSAERLKGVDSTLKIQPAELGDSAVYLCASSQRTGGSYEQYFGPGTRLTVT.

This chain connects TRBV11-3 to TRBJ1-6, with 12 nucleotides matching TRBD1. Losses at the gene ends were 5 bases for V and 9 bases for J; bases not matched to a gene: 17. Per the germline V gene, CDR1 is SGHNT and CDR2 is YENEEA. The CDR3 runs 19 residues. The CDR3 sequence: CASSPFRSGTGGGGSPLHF. The DNA of the CDR3 is TGTGCCAGCAGCCCCTTTCGATCCGGGACAGGGGGCGGCGGTTCACCCCTCCACTTT.

The genes are TRBV7-2 and TRBJ2-3; 11 nucleotides agree with TRBD2. Germline assignment: CDR1 SGHTA and CDR2 FQGNSA. The V and J ends lost 4 bases and 5 bases, in that order; junction bases with no gene match: 8. The CDR3 is 16 residues long. The CDR3, as DNA: TGTGCCAGCAGCTCTGTAGCGGGAGGGCTAGGAGATACGCAGTATTTT. It translates to CASSSVAGGLGDTQYF.

The rearrangement links TRBV20-1 to TRBJ1-2; D unclear. From germline, CDR1 is DFQATT and CDR2 SNEGSKA (reference sequence). The CDR3 is made up of 11 amino acids. Between the trimmed V and J ends, which lost 0 bases and 7 bases, there was a span of 6 bases. Here the CDR3 reads CSARERAGYTF. The CDR3 DNA sequence: TGCAGTGCTAGAGAACGGGCTGGCTACACCTTC.

The J gene is TRBJ1-6, the V gene TRBV30, with 7 bases aligning to TRBD1. This CDR3 region has 14 residues. CDR1 and CDR2 from the germline V gene are GTSNPN and SVGIG (reference sequence). The J segment lost 9 bases and the V segment lost 3 bases, leaving 8 bases of the junction unmatched. CDR3 nucleotides: TGTGCCTGGAGACGTATAGGGGGCTCTTCACCCCTCCACTTT. It yields the protein CAWRRIGGSSPLHF.

The chain couples TRBV5-4 to TRBJ2-3, with TRBD2 as a possible D gene (6 bases). Germline lookup yields CDR1 SGHNT and CDR2 YYREEE (reference sequence). CDR3 length equals 16 residues. V lost 0 bases and J 10 bases, leaving 21 bases between the germline ends. CDR3 sequence reads: CASSLETRKMGSAQYF. DNA for the CDR3: TGTGCCAGCAGCTTGGAGACTAGGAAGATGGGATCGGCGCAGTATTTT. The whole variable domain, filled in from reference TRBV5-4 and TRBJ2-3, reads ETGVTQSPTHLIKTRGQQVTLRCSSQSGHNTVSWYQQALGQGPQFIFQYYREEENGRGNFPPRFSGLQFPNYSSELNVNALELDDSALYLCASSLETRKMGSAQYFGPGTRLTVL.

The rearrangement joins TRBV7-3 to TRBJ1-1; D remains unclear. This CDR3 is 13 amino acids long. Germline-derived CDR1 and CDR2 are SGHTA and FQGTGA. V lost 2 bases and J 0 bases, leaving 4 bases between the germline ends. CDR3 nucleotide sequence: TGTGCCAGCAGCTTACACATGAACACTGAAGCTTTCTTT. It specifies CASSLHMNTEAFF.

The chain couples TRBV4-1 to TRBJ2-5; 8 nucleotides line up with TRBD2. This CDR3 spans 18 amino acids. V lost 0 bases, J lost 3 bases, and 12 bases stayed unmatched. Germline lookup yields CDR1 MGHRA and CDR2 YSYEKL. In DNA, the CDR3 is TGCGCCAGCAGCCAAGATTCTAACGGGAGGGCCCACAAAGAGACCCAGTACTTC. It specifies CASSQDSNGRAHKETQYF.

The chain couples TRBV4-1 to TRBJ2-7, with TRBD1 as a possible D gene (6 bases). The CDR3 is 15 residues long. CDR1 is MGHRA, CDR2 YSYEKL, per germline. V lost 5 bases and J lost 0, with 14 bases in between. The CDR3 here is CASSYRQDLSYEQYF. The CDR3 nucleotides read TGCGCCAGCAGCTACCGACAGGACCTCTCCTACGAGCAGTACTTC.

V and J are TRBV5-1 and TRBJ1-1, with unresolved D. Germline lookup yields CDR1 SGHRS and CDR2 YFSETQ. The CDR3 loop spans 14 amino acids. The V gene lost 0 bases and the J gene lost 5 bases, with 11 bases spanning the gap. CDR3 loop: CASSLAPGGTEAFF. In DNA form, the CDR3 reads TGCGCCAGCAGCTTGGCCCCAGGAGGTACTGAAGCTTTCTTT. Full variable domain (missing parts from reference TRBV5-1 and TRBJ1-1): KAGVTQTPRYLIKTRGQQVTLSCSPISGHRSVSWYQQTPGQGLQFLFEYFSETQRNKGNFPGRFSGRQFSNSRSEMNVSTLELGDSALYLCASSLAPGGTEAFFGQGTRLTVV.

V gene TRBV5-6 combines with J gene TRBJ1-1; no definite D call. CDR1 is SGHDT, CDR2 YYEEEE, per germline. V was trimmed by 1 base and J by 6 bases, leaving 10 bases between them. This CDR3 is 13 amino acids long. CDR3 bases: TGTGCCAGCAGCTTGACCGGCGGCTCTGAAGCTTTCTTT. Its translation is CASSLTGGSEAFF. The variable domain in full, completed from reference TRBV5-6 and TRBJ1-1, reads DAGVTQSPTHLIKTRGQQVTLRCSPKSGHDTVSWYQQALGQGPQFIFQYYEEEERQRGNFPDRFSGHQFPNYSSELNVNALLLGDSALYLCASSLTGGSEAFFGQGTRLTVV.

The V gene is TRBV20-1, the J gene TRBJ1-1; D unclear. V was pared by 1 base and J by 5 bases, with 5 bases between. This CDR3 is built from 11 residues. CDR1 DFQATT and CDR2 SNEGSKA come from the germline V gene (reference sequence). Here the CDR3 DNA reads TGCAGTGCTAGAGCGGAGACTGAAGCTTTCTTT. Translating it yields CSARAETEAFF.

The chain employs TRBV14 and TRBJ2-5; 7 bases match TRBD2. There are 16 residues in the CDR3. Per germline, CDR1 SGHDN and CDR2 FVKESK. Losses at the gene ends were 4 bases for V and 0 bases for J; bases not matched to a gene: 8. The CDR3 nucleotides read TGTGCCAGCAGCCCCTTACTAGCGAAGTACCAAGAGACCCAGTACTTC. This sequence encodes CASSPLLAKYQETQYF.

The chain links TRBV7-8 to TRBJ2-5; no clear D gene. The CDR3 loop spans 15 amino acids. Germline-derived CDR1 and CDR2 are SGHVS and FQNEAQ. V lost 1 base to trimming and J lost 3 bases, with 12 bases between them. This CDR3 is CASSLERLGKETQYF. As DNA, the CDR3 is TGTGCCAGCAGCTTAGAACGGTTAGGAAAAGAGACCCAGTACTTC.

This clone was detected once. The chain links TRBV18 to TRBJ1-2, with 8 bases aligning to TRBD1. Trimming took 2 bases from V and 1 from J; bases not matched to a gene: 9. Germline loops: CDR1 KGHSH, CDR2 LQKENI. The CDR3 sequence is 17 residues long. This CDR3 is CASSPGDRGGNNYGYTF. The CDR3 DNA reads as TGTGCCAGCTCACCAGGTGACAGGGGAGGAAATAACTATGGCTACACCTTC.

This clone was counted a few times. J is TRBJ1-2 and V is TRBV29-1; D uncertain. The CDR3 has 12 amino acids. V lost 2 bases to trimming and J lost 4 bases, with 8 bases between them. CDR1 SQVTM and CDR2 ANQGSEA come from the germline V gene. The CDR3 reads CSVENGLYGYTF. As DNA, the CDR3 is TGCAGCGTTGAAAATGGACTCTATGGCTACACCTTC.

The chain carries TRBV15 and TRBJ2-3, with a weak D call TRBD2 (6 bases). This CDR3 region has 14 residues. Germline CDR1 is LNHNV and CDR2 is YYDKDF (reference sequence). V was clipped by 0 bases and J by 9 bases, with 13 bases between them. The CDR3 nucleotides read TGTGCCACCAGCAGAGATGGGAGGCCCGGGACGCAGTATTTT. Its protein product is CATSRDGRPGTQYF.

This clone appeared a single time. In nucleotides, the CDR3 is TGTGCCTGGAGTGTACGGGGGGTCTTGACCAACACTGAAGCTTTCTTT. Residues: CAWSVRGVLTNTEAFF. The rearrangement links TRBV30 to TRBJ1-1, with a tentative D call TRBD1 (5 bases). The CDR3 runs to 16 residues. Trimming took off 0 bases at V and 2 bases at J, with 16 bases between the two ends. Germline values: CDR1 GTSNPN, CDR2 SVGIG (reference sequence).